Presented here are 3 T cell receptor beta chains from one specimen sequenced in a study of OX40 agonist ivuxolimab in advanced cancers. TCRdb keeps only in-frame clones here, not all; method: immunoSEQ multiplex PCR. This table has 3,000 to 3,500 clones, 80% appearing once. The sequenced sample was CD4+ or CD8+ T cells sorted from blood, obtained in a trial of the OX40 agonist ivuxolimab. These receptors originate from an adult with an advanced solid tumor such as melanoma, head and neck, liver or kidney cancer.

The chain couples TRBV11-2 to TRBJ2-5, with D perhaps matching TRBD2 (6 bases). With 3 bases removed from V and 5 bases from J, the gap between germline ends came to 10 bases. Germline CDR1 reads SGHAT; CDR2 reads FQNNGV. This CDR3 is 13 amino acids long. The CDR3 nucleotides read TGTGCCAGCAGCTTCTGGGGGGTGGAGACCCAGTACTTC. It codes for CASSFWGVETQYF. Combining the CDR3 with reference TRBV11-2 and TRBJ2-5 gives the whole variable domain EAGVAQSPRYKIIEKRQSVAFWCNPISGHATLYWYQQILGQGPKLLIQFQNNGVVDDSQLPKDRFSAERLKGVDSTLKIQPAKLEDSAVYLCASSFWGVETQYFGPGTRLLVL.

The chain recombines TRBV2 with TRBJ2-7; a possible D gene is TRBD2 (6 bases). Per the germline V gene, CDR1 is SNHLY and CDR2 is FYNNEI. This CDR3 is built from 13 residues. V gave up 8 bases and J gave up 5 bases, with 16 bases separating them. The chain's CDR3 is CASYAGFEDEQYF. CDR3 nucleotides: TGTGCCAGCTATGCGGGATTTGAGGACGAGCAGTACTTC.

The chain uses TRBV7-3 and TRBJ1-1; D is unresolved. Germline-derived CDR1 and CDR2 are SGHTA and FQGTGA. The length of the CDR3 is 12 residues. V lost 3 bases to trimming and J lost 0 bases, with 2 bases between them. CDR3 protein: CASSFMNTEAFF. CDR3 nucleotides: TGTGCCAGCAGCTTTATGAACACTGAAGCTTTCTTT.